This T cell receptor beta chain came from a study of PD-L1 blockade in urothelial cancer. The CDR3 covers 14 residues. Germline lookup yields CDR1 MNHEY and CDR2 SMNVEV (reference sequence). V was pared by 2 bases and J by 4 bases, with 11 bases between. Only in-frame clones appear in the TCRdb table, and some are missing; sequencing was by immunoSEQ multiplex PCR. The data show 25,000 to 30,000 clones, 70% to 90% seen once. The material was PBMCs, obtained around atezolizumab (anti-PD-L1) treatment. The sequence derives from a man aged 50 or older with urothelial cancer. The chain uses TRBV27 and TRBJ2-5; D is uncertain. CDR3: CASSLQAHRETQYF. The CDR3 nucleotides read TGTGCCAGCAGTTTACAGGCCCATCGAGAGACCCAGTACTTC.